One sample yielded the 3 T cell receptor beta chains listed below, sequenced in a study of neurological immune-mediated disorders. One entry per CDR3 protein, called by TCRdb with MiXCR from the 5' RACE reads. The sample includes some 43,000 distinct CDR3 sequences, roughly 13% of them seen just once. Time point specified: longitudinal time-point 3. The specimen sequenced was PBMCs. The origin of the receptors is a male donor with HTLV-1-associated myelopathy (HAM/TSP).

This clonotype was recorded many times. The CDR3 region has the DNA TGCGCCAGCAGCTCGACGGGGTATGAAAAACTGTTTTTT. Translated, it gives CASSSTGYEKLFF. The chain joins TRBV5-1 to TRBJ1-4; no definite D call. V was pared by 3 bases and J by 6 bases, with 9 bases between. This CDR3 region has 13 residues. The germline V gene has CDR1 SGHRS and CDR2 YFSETQ.

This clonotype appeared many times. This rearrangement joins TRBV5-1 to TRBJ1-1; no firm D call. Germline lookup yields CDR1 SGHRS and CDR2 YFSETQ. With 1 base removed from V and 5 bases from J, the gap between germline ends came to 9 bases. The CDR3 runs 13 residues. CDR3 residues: CASSLREETEAFF. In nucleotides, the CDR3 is TGCGCCAGCAGCTTGAGGGAGGAAACTGAAGCTTTCTTT.

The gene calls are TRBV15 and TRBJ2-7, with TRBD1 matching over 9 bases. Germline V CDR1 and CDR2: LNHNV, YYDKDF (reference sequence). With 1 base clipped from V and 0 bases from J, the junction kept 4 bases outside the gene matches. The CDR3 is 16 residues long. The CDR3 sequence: CATSRGMTGGSYEQYF. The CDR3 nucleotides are TGTGCCACCAGCAGAGGGATGACAGGGGGCTCCTACGAGCAGTACTTC.